This T cell receptor (beta chain) was recovered during a study of T cell responses to AZD1222 COVID-19 vaccine. Looking at the study overall: Some second doses came at about 4 weeks and others at about 12 weeks; these were pooled. Study findings and constraints: White British people made up most donors, females outnumbered males, and clonal diversity was possibly underestimated.

The CDR3 totals 14 residues. Trimming took 4 bases from V and 2 from J; bases not matched to a gene: 6. In germline, CDR1 is SGHRS, CDR2 YFSETQ. Some clones are missing from TCRdb's copy, which holds only in-frame ones; the method was immunoSEQ multiplex PCR. The sample contains more than 85,000 clones, 86% of which appear only once. Worth noting for this clone: Its antigen is currently unknown.

Sequenced here: peripheral blood, sampled on day 0 of AZD1222 vaccination. The TCR comes from an adult in good health. The chain joins TRBV5-1 to TRBJ2-7, with 7 bases lining up with TRBD1. The CDR3 protein is CASSEKGQTYEQYF. CDR3 nucleotides: TGCGCCAGCAGCGAAAAGGGACAGACCTACGAGCAGTACTTC.